This TCR beta chain was captured in a study of blood T cell repertoires in COVID-19. Study-level information: Specimens from acute and convalescent COVID-19 originated in the United States, Italy and Spain. Sources were T cells, B-cell-depleted T cells, or PBMCs; the material itself was cDNA or gDNA.

V was pared by 3 bases and J by 6 bases, with 13 bases of the junction left unmatched. The CDR3 is made up of 16 amino acids. Germline V gives CDR1 SGHRS, CDR2 YFSETQ. Under the authors' procedure: Reference gene primer amplification yielded estimated nucleated cell counts. Only in-frame clones appear in the TCRdb table, and some are missing; sequencing was by immunoSEQ multiplex PCR. The V and J calls and clone size were taken over from that table, and D and trimming were inferred from the DNA. Among some 83,000 clones, 65% to 90% were seen once, and the ten largest hold roughly 40%. This rearrangement joins TRBV5-1 to TRBJ1-2; 8 bases are shared with TRBD1. The sequence was collected from a man older than 75 with acute or convalescent COVID-19. Material: peripheral blood. CDR3 residues: CASSSPGQGGKNGYTF. CDR3 nucleotide sequence: TGCGCCAGCAGCTCCCCTGGACAGGGAGGAAAAAATGGCTACACCTTC.